The source of this T cell receptor beta chain is a study of control samples from healthy donors and cancer patients. Profiled with immunoSEQ multiplex PCR; TCRdb holds only in-frame clones, not every one. The table includes about 170,000 clones, roughly 93% detected once. V lost 1 base and J 3 bases, leaving 10 bases between the germline ends. This CDR3 comprises 14 residues. Looked up from germline, CDR1 is LNHNV and CDR2 is YYDKDF (reference sequence). The specimen sequenced was blood. The chain recombines TRBV15 with TRBJ2-7; D may be TRBD1 (5 bases). The origin of this receptor is a woman aged 60-70 years in good health. In DNA form, the CDR3 reads TGTGCCACCAGCAGAGGGCTGGGGCTCTACGAGCAGTACTTC. Residues: CATSRGLGLYEQYF.